This T cell receptor (beta chain) was sequenced during a study of T cells in localized non-small cell lung cancer. This clone has only a few counts. This CDR3 spans 15 amino acids. V shed 5 bases, J shed 9 bases, and the junction held 11 bases outside the gene matches. Germline CDR1 SGHNT, CDR2 YENEEA. Sequencing used immunoSEQ multiplex PCR; TCRdb keeps in-frame clones, though not all of them. Of a few thousand clones listed, around a third are singletons. V and J are TRBV11-3 and TRBJ2-1; 9 nucleotides line up with TRBD2. The specimen was lung tumor tissue, collected before any cancer treatment. The clonotype was recovered from a female donor of 60 years or more with stage I lung adenocarcinoma. CDR3 DNA: TGTGCCAGCAGCCCCCCCGGGACTAGCATTTCTGAGCAGTTCTTC. This gives the protein CASSPPGTSISEQFF.